This TCR beta chain comes out of a study of cytomegalovirus exposure and HLA in healthy donors (dated by TCRdb to 2015 to 2018). In the study overall: An earlier analysis of roughly 500 of the donors reported roughly 300 Gb of sequence data and 117 million unique TCR beta sequences obtained from about 200 million T cells. An early release covering roughly 640 HLA-typed donors comprised 250 to 350 gigabases of sequencing data and tens of millions of unique TCR sequences. Roughly 5 DR-DQ haplotypes were handled as single units for association and clustering because linkage in the cohort was strong. All discovery cohort repertoires had been generated using a single sequencing platform. To decide whether each TCR beta V gene segment behaved as functional or pseudogenic, an earlier analysis of some 600 of the donors relied on high-throughput TCR beta sequencing. Alongside the repertoire data, information on donor age, sex, ethnicity and CMV serostatus was compiled. In a later analysis, previously published TCR beta repertoires from about 670 donors were re-analyzed and high-resolution HLA genotyping was added so that TCR occurrence patterns could be studied. In a later genetic analysis, genome-wide SNP genotypes for about three fifths of the roughly 670 donors were used, and that subset was treated as a discovery cohort. To predict cytomegalovirus infection status, the study brought together high-throughput TCR immunosequencing, statistical association of individual TCRs with disease status, and machine learning. Of the 350 to 450 genotyped donors, 80% to 90% were placed in the genetic ancestry cluster associated with self-reported Caucasian donors. Among approximately 370 genotyped donors of the cohort, an average of approximately 220,000 unique TCR beta nucleotide sequences was sequenced per donor, of which about 19% were non-productive. HLA typing covered class I and class II loci at four-digit resolution. Along with the roughly 610-subject first cohort, a separate validation cohort of around 110 different subjects was used. The study used immunosequencing to profile the T cell repertoires of approximately 640 subjects and linked those repertoires to cytomegalovirus serostatus. The study was designed to test whether signatures of past pathogen exposure could be identified by cataloging public T cell receptors. In the later analysis, no new phenotypic data were used to find candidate immune exposures; instead, reliance was placed on TCR beta sequences and their occurrence across donors. The number of typed donors differed by locus: about 629-630 for A, B, C, DRB1 and DQB1; some 500 for DQA1; 606 for DPA1; and around 490 for DPB1.

The investigation overall reported the following: In vitro tests confirmed that three of the cytomegalovirus-associated TCR beta chains recognize cytomegalovirus antigens. In both the original and validation cohorts, the classifier was reported to diagnose cytomegalovirus status with high specificity and sensitivity. Roughly uniform sequencing depth across donors was assumed in presence/absence analyses, although this assumption may not hold. Because HLA typing was missing for some donors at each locus, association tests included only the typed subset. In a later genetic analysis, fewer N-insertions in productive TCRs were reported among donors in an Asian-associated ancestry cluster than the approximately 670-donor mean. Most CMV-associated TCR beta chains appeared to be HLA-restricted in a later analysis, and the HLA associations seemed to be driven largely by CMV exposure. A later analysis found that TCR association rates varied across HLA loci, with DRB1 alleles showing the most associated TCRs and HLA-C alleles the fewest. In this cohort, only TCR beta chains were sequenced, and detectable features were limited by the absence of alpha or paired-chain data. In a later analysis, HLA-associated TCR beta chains were found to be more clonally expanded and to have lower generation probabilities than equally common non-associated chains. Several of the top co-occurrence clusters appeared to be linked to parvovirus B19, influenza, CMV and Epstein-Barr virus, according to a later analysis. A further reported finding was that TCR beta sequences accurately predicted the HLA-A and HLA-B alleles for most subjects in the first cohort. Immune exposure information for the cohort was limited to CMV serostatus. Over 15 rarely observed V segments, including chromosome 9 orphons, were excluded from the earlier analysis of about 500 of the donors because counts were too low. According to the authors, the approach could potentially be generalized to other disease states and immunological phenotypes. Correlated functional status among segregating V segments might reflect linkage disequilibrium, but an unknown experimental factor could not be ruled out. When HLA alleles, especially DR and DQ, strongly co-occurred, attributing TCR associations to individual alleles was difficult. An association between a missense DCLRE1C variant and V-gene and J-gene trimming of TCR beta chains was found in a later genetic analysis and replicated in an independent cohort. In an earlier analysis of fewer than 700 of the donors, most TCR beta V segments appeared in productive rearrangements about 87% or about 30% of the time, broadly matching IMGT annotations. Because the 87-base-pair reads could not distinguish some IMGT-functional V segments, including TRBV6-2 and TRBV6-3, those segments were excluded. While some public TCRs were present in many individuals, most TCR sequences turned up only very rarely across donors. A total of fewer than 200 TCR beta chains were listed by the study as associated with cytomegalovirus. In a later analysis, around 15,000 TCR beta sequences were associated with specific HLA alleles at a false discovery rate of 0.05. The sequencing pipeline was judged likely to have produced a cluster of highly shared sequence variants as a technical artifact.

In total, over 600 healthy bone marrow donors made up the cohort. At the time of sampling, all cohort members were nominally healthy, though unrecorded immune exposures were likely present. The donor was CMV seropositive and belonged to the group of around 300 seropositive cohort members. A peripheral blood sample was collected from each donor, and TCR beta sequencing was performed on peripheral blood mononuclear cells. The Qiagen DNeasy Blood Extraction Kit was used to extract genomic DNA from the blood cell samples. The library relied on the immunoSEQ multiplex PCR assay. For the multiplex PCR, a mixture combining 60 forward primers for TCR Vbeta segments and 13 reverse primers for TCR Jbeta segments was used. Amplification of the CDR3 region of rearranged TCR beta genes was performed with a multiplex PCR assay on genomic DNA. The Illumina HiSeq System was used to sequence the amplified TCR beta libraries as 87-base-pair reads. The study's own analysis went as follows. In a later analysis, some 80 million unique TCR beta chains were counted across the approximately 620 repertoires, and approximately 11 million of these chains were shared by at least two donors. A nearest-neighbor algorithm error-corrected the raw reads and collapsed the reads into unique sequences, merging closely related sequences to remove PCR and sequencing errors. V, D and J gene segments were assigned by aligning CDR3 sequences to IMGT reference sequences. For a sequence to be retained, a match of at least six nucleotides to both a V gene segment and a J gene segment was required. Rearrangements were called productive when the CDR3 lacked stop codons and stayed in frame with V and J; all others were non-productive. CDR3 was defined by IMGT convention, running from the second conserved V-encoded cysteine to the conserved J-encoded phenylalanine. The earlier analysis of more than 450 of the donors excluded sequences that lacked an unambiguous match to a single V gene segment. In an earlier analysis of 587 of the donors, a V segment was called functional when productive rearrangements were above 56.7%, and segregating when the standard deviation between donors exceeded 5%. To diagnose cytomegalovirus status from the catalog of TCR beta chain sequences, a statistical classification framework was built. V and J gene assignment, in a later analysis, came from comparing TCR nucleotide sequences with IMGT/GENE-DB human TR gene sequences. The TCRdist pipeline was used in a later analysis to assign CDR3 sequences and most-parsimonious VDJ recombination scenarios. In a later analysis, each TCR beta chain was defined by its CDR3 amino acid sequence together with its V-gene family, and reads lacking a unique V-gene family were excluded. To address suspected cross-contamination and a sequencing artifact, a later analysis removed a few hundred highly shared, low-generation-probability nucleotide sequences. For each public chain, a later analysis derived a clonal expansion index from normalized ranks of inferred template counts within each repertoire. In a later analysis, generation probabilities were computed using a VDJ recombination model fitted to out-of-frame rearrangements, and the results were checked against IGoR. Hypergeometric tests were used in a later analysis to score TCR-TCR, TCR-HLA and TCR-CMV co-occurrence, with a repertoire-size bias correction applied to the TCR pairs. A later analysis estimated false discovery rates by permuting HLA or CMV assignments 20 times. In a later analysis, co-occurring TCRs were grouped using DBSCAN, and TCRdist sequence similarity was added for clustering within HLA-allele-positive subsets. Co-occurrence clustering excluded repertoires with fewer than 30,000 or more than 120,000 public chains, plus five with anomalous nucleotide sharing. TCRdb limited this immuneACCESS table to in-frame rearrangements with V and J called. A share of clones is missing; checked studies link under half to unresolved V genes, and the rest is unexplained. D and trimming come from the DNA, and the V and J calls and clone size come from that table. This sample holds about 96,000 clones; approximately 75% were observed only once. The leading ten clones occupy about 14% of the sample.

Sequences SGHDT (CDR1) and YYEEEE (CDR2) are obtained from the germline V gene. Trimming at the junction amounts to 2 bases on V and 4 bases on J, and the germline ends lie 12 bases apart. From the cysteine through the phenylalanine, the CDR3 covers 14 amino acids. Only the CDR3 region is kept as DNA, spanning 42 bases read in frame from base 1. This clone showed up just a few times. It has no known antigen specificity. No base qualities exist here, and no much larger clone lies one base off it. This receptor was taken from a woman in her 70s in good health and CMV-seropositive. Material for sequencing was PBMCs. This chain joins TRBV5-6 to TRBJ1-2, with no reliable assignment of the D segment. The encoded CDR3 is CASSFVSQAYGYTF. DNA sequence: TGTGCCAGCAGCTTTGTGTCCCAGGCCTATGGCTACACCTTC.